Following are 27 T cell receptor beta chains from one sample sequenced in a study of post-analysis software for immune sequencing data. Study-level findings and limits: With TRBV5-6, TRBV5-1 and TRBV20-1 included, roughly five TRBV segments were more frequent in patients than in controls.

Unique molecular identifiers were carried by the TCR beta cDNA libraries. TCRdb used MiXCR to reprocess the PCR reads, holding one entry per CDR3 protein. The sample lists approximately 440,000 distinct CDR3 sequences, 40% to 55% seen once, with over 10% in the top ten. Antigens of these TCRs are unknown. What was sequenced was blood. The receptors were sampled from a girl aged 10-17 years with multiple sclerosis.

This clonotype was detected ten times or more. This rearrangement joins TRBV29-1 to TRBJ2-1, with a tentative D call TRBD2 (5 bases). Germline assignment: CDR1 SQVTM and CDR2 ANQGSEA. The V and J ends lost 6 bases and 5 bases respectively, with 8 bases between them. This CDR3 spans 11 amino acids. The CDR3 DNA reads TGCAGCGTCGGGATAAACAATGAGCAGTTCTTC. This encodes CSVGINNEQFF.

Concerning this clonotype itself: Without the conserved terminal phenylalanine or tryptophan, this CDR3 likely stems from a read error. The chain has TRBV7-2 and TRBJ2-5; 8 positions match TRBD2. Per germline, CDR1 SGHTA and CDR2 FQGNSA. CDR3 length: 15 residues. The V segment lost 6 bases and the J segment 4 bases; nucleotides outside the gene matches: 10. CDR3 nucleotide sequence: TGTGCCAGCAGACCCGGGGGGGGAAGGAGAGAGACCCAGTACTGC. This translates into CASRPGGGRRETQYC.

The chain links TRBV7-9 to TRBJ2-4; 14 bases align to TRBD2. Germline CDR1 reads SEHNR; CDR2 reads FQNEAQ (reference sequence). After removal of 4 bases from V and 9 bases from J, the junction contained 2 bases not matched to a gene. The CDR3 totals 14 residues. The CDR3 sequence: CASSWGLAGAIQYF. The CDR3 region has the DNA TGTGCCAGCAGCTGGGGACTAGCGGGAGCCATTCAGTACTTC. The full variable domain, completed using reference TRBV7-9 and TRBJ2-4, is DTGVSQNPRHKITKRGQNVTFRCDPISEHNRLYWYRQTLGQGPEFLTYFQNEAQLEKSRLLSDRFSAERPKGSFSTLEIQRTEQGDSAMYLCASSWGLAGAIQYFGAGTRLSVL.

The rearrangement joins TRBV2 to TRBJ2-5, with D maybe TRBD2 (6 bases). The ends were cut back, 5 bases at V and 1 base at J, with 20 bases in the middle. Germline CDR1 reads SNHLY; CDR2 reads FYNNEI. The CDR3 sequence is 17 residues long. DNA of the CDR3: TGTGCCAGCAGTCGATTGTCAGGACTAACCCTCCAAGAGACCCAGTACTTC. Protein product: CASSRLSGLTLQETQYF.

CDR3 nucleotide sequence: TGTGCCAGCAGCTTATTTGAGGATGGACAGGGCAAAAACATTCAGTACTTC. Encoded protein: CASSLFEDGQGKNIQYF. The rearrangement joins TRBV7-2 to TRBJ2-4; TRBD1 matches at 8 bases. After removal of 2 bases from V and 3 bases from J, the junction contained 9 bases not matched to a gene. Germline V gene data show CDR1 as SGHTA and CDR2 as FQGNSA. This CDR3 comprises 17 residues.

This clonotype was counted a single time. The rearrangement uses TRBV9 and TRBJ2-3, with D possibly matching TRBD2 (6 bases). V was pared by 0 bases and J by 2 bases, with 10 bases between. Germline V gene sequence: CDR1 SGDLS, CDR2 YYNGEE. There are 15 residues in the CDR3. The CDR3 region has the DNA TGTGCCAGCAGCGTAGCTCCGGACTACACAGATACGCAGTATTTT. Translated, it gives CASSVAPDYTDTQYF.

The chain combines TRBV6-5 with TRBJ1-1; TRBD1 agrees at 9 bases. Germline lookup yields CDR1 MNHEY and CDR2 SVGAGI. Trimming removed 2 bases from V and 9 bases from J; junction bases left unmatched: 10. The CDR3 contains 15 residues. CDR3 protein: CASSYPGQGTQKAFF. CDR3 bases: TGTGCCAGCAGTTACCCGGGACAGGGAACACAAAAAGCTTTCTTT.

This clonotype appeared a few times. The chain combines TRBV6-4 with TRBJ1-2, with D uncertain. V was pared by 0 bases and J by 6 bases, with 11 bases between. This CDR3 has 14 amino acids. Germline-derived CDR1 and CDR2 are MRHNA and SNTAGT. In nucleotides, the CDR3 is TGTGCCAGCAGTGACTCGGGCGGTCCGGATGGCTACACCTTC. This translates into CASSDSGGPDGYTF.

The genes are TRBV20-1 and TRBJ2-7, with 8 bases aligning to TRBD1. This CDR3 spans 13 amino acids. Looked up from germline, CDR1 is DFQATT and CDR2 is SNEGSKA (reference sequence). V lost 5 bases to trimming and J lost 3 bases; unmatched junction nucleotides: 6. The DNA for the CDR3 is TGCAGTGCTGGACAGGGAGGAAGCTACGAGCAGTACTTC. Amino acids: CSAGQGGSYEQYF.

The chain is built from TRBV4-2 and TRBJ1-2; 8 bases are shared with TRBD1. This CDR3 has 13 residues. The V gene end was trimmed by 2 bases and the J gene end by 6 bases; junction bases not matched to a gene: 2. CDR1 LGHNA and CDR2 YNFKEQ come from the germline V gene. This CDR3 reads CASSQPGGNGYTF. CDR3 nucleotides: TGTGCCAGCAGCCAACCAGGGGGCAATGGCTACACCTTC.

In its sample, this clonotype was seen a few times. The chain has TRBV6-5 and TRBJ2-7; a possible D gene is TRBD1 (6 bases). This CDR3 contains 15 residues. The germline V gene encodes CDR1 MNHEY and CDR2 SVGAGI. Trimming removed 4 bases at V and 0 bases at J, with 13 bases between. The CDR3 loop is CASSSIQTGSYEQYF. CDR3 sequence (DNA): TGTGCCAGCAGTTCCATACAGACAGGCTCCTACGAGCAGTACTTC.

The rearrangement uses TRBV20-1 and TRBJ2-4, with D hard to call. The J call could be wrong; TRBJ2-7 is a better fit for the DNA end. The germline V gene has CDR1 DFQATT and CDR2 SNEGSKA (reference sequence). The CDR3 is 10 residues long. The DNA of the CDR3 is TGCAGTGGGGCGCCCCACGAGCAGTACTTC. Its protein product is CSGAPHEQYF.

This clonotype came up a few times. This sequence joins TRBV10-3 and TRBJ2-7; D gene unclear. The CDR3 covers 12 residues. Germline V lookup: CDR1 ENHRY, CDR2 SYGVKD. V was pared by 7 bases and J by 0 bases, with 7 bases between. The CDR3: CAIKGFSYEQYF. The DNA for the CDR3 is TGTGCCATCAAGGGCTTCTCCTACGAGCAGTACTTC.

This clonotype was observed once. The J gene is TRBJ1-1, the V gene TRBV12-3 or TRBV12-4; D gene ambiguous. V was clipped by 7 bases and J by 6 bases, with 15 bases between them. The CDR3 runs 13 residues. The chain's CDR3 is CASNFAGRAEAFF. The CDR3 nucleotides read TGTGCCAGCAATTTTGCGGGGAGGGCTGAAGCTTTCTTT.

Comment on this clonotype: A much larger clone sits a single nucleotide away, making a read error possible. V usage is TRBV14 and J usage is TRBJ2-4, with D perhaps matching TRBD1 or TRBD2 (5 bases each). Germline CDR1 and CDR2: SGHDN and FVKESK. The ends were cut back, 0 bases at V and 15 bases at J, with 21 bases in the middle. CDR3 length: 15 amino acids. This chain's CDR3 is CASSQDRGTGYERYF. The CDR3 nucleotides read TGTGCCAGCAGCCAAGATCGGGGCACCGGATACGAGCGGTACTTC.

This rearrangement joins TRBV28 to TRBJ2-7, with a possible D match to TRBD2 (6 bases). The germline V and J ends were trimmed by 1 base and 0 bases, with 10 bases remaining between them. Germline CDR1 reads MDHEN; CDR2 reads SYDVKM. CDR3 size: 15 residues. The CDR3 bases are TGTGCCAGCAGTTTATATCCGGGAGACTCCTACGAGCAGTACTTC. It is translated as CASSLYPGDSYEQYF.

V is TRBV11-2 and J is TRBJ2-7, with D unresolved. The CDR3 extends over 11 amino acids. Germline V gives CDR1 SGHAT, CDR2 FQNNGV. Trimming cost V 4 bases and J 8 bases, with 9 bases left between them. The CDR3 spells CASSSPVQQYF. DNA of the CDR3: TGTGCCAGCAGCTCGCCGGTGCAGCAGTACTTC.

The chain combines TRBV5-1 with TRBJ2-5; TRBD1 agrees at 9 bases. The J call may be mistaken, given a closer DNA end match to TRBJ2-7. The CDR3 has 14 residues. Per the germline V gene, CDR1 is SGHRS and CDR2 is YFSETQ. The CDR3 reads CASSLNRGLDEQYF. The CDR3 nucleotides read TGCGCCAGCAGCTTGAACAGGGGGCTCGACGAGCAGTACTTC.

This chain connects TRBV15 to TRBJ2-7; D is possibly TRBD2 (7 bases). The DNA end is more similar to TRBJ2-5, so the J call may be wrong. The CDR3 sequence is 17 residues long. Looked up from germline, CDR1 is LNHNV and CDR2 is YYDKDF (reference sequence). The CDR3 sequence: CATSRAKGGIFEETQYF. DNA of the CDR3: TGTGCCACCAGCAGAGCGAAGGGGGGGATTTTTGAGGAGACCCAGTACTTC.

DNA of the CDR3: TGCAGCGTTGAAGACAACAGGGCTTACGAGCAGTACTTC. Its protein product is CSVEDNRAYEQYF. V and J are TRBV29-1 and TRBJ2-7, with a possible D match to TRBD1 (6 bases). The CDR3 has 13 residues. V lost 0 bases and J lost 4, with 10 bases in between. Germline assignment: CDR1 SQVTM and CDR2 ANQGSEA.

This clonotype was counted many times. This sequence joins TRBV24-1 and TRBJ1-2, with a possible D match to TRBD1 (5 bases). From germline, CDR1 is KGHDR and CDR2 SFDVKD. V lost 9 bases and J 3 bases, leaving 16 bases between the germline ends. The CDR3 has 14 residues. The CDR3 here is CATDNLGRDYGYTF. CDR3 sequence (DNA): TGTGCCACCGATAACCTGGGGCGCGACTATGGCTACACCTTC.

This clonotype showed up just a few times. The V gene is TRBV7-2, the J gene TRBJ2-5; 7 bases fit TRBD2. The J call may be incorrect, as the DNA end agrees better with TRBJ2-7. In germline, CDR1 is SGHTA, CDR2 FQGNSA. CDR3 length: 15 residues. The CDR3 DNA is TGTGCCAGCAGCTTAGAATTAGCGGGTGTCCCCGAGCAGTACTTC. Protein sequence: CASSLELAGVPEQYF.

The chain has TRBV7-9 and TRBJ2-7; D may be TRBD2 (5 bases). Trimming left V 4 bases short and J 5 bases short, with 15 bases between. Germline CDR1 is SEHNR and CDR2 is FQNEAQ (reference sequence). The length of the CDR3 is 14 residues. The CDR3 nucleotides read TGTGCCAGCAGCTCCCTCGAGGGTATACACGAGCAGTACTTC. The encoded protein is CASSSLEGIHEQYF.

Only a few counts were recorded for this clonotype. The genes are TRBV3-1 and TRBJ2-5, with a weak D call TRBD2 (6 bases). Germline V CDR1 and CDR2: LGHDT, YNNKEL (reference sequence). V lost 0 bases to trimming and J lost 6 bases, with 8 bases between them. The CDR3 consists of 13 residues. CDR3 DNA: TGTGCCAGCAGCCAAGATGCGGGGCAGACCCAGTACTTC. This gives the protein CASSQDAGQTQYF.

This clonotype was counted a few times. V gene TRBV28 combines with J gene TRBJ2-3; 9 bases line up with TRBD2. Germline values: CDR1 MDHEN, CDR2 SYDVKM. The CDR3 has 15 amino acids. The junction had 9 bases not matched to a gene; V was cut back by 5 bases and J by 6 bases. Written as DNA, the CDR3 is TGTGCCAGCAGTCCGGGACTAGCAGGAGCGGATACGCAGTATTTT. This encodes CASSPGLAGADTQYF.

This clonotype was seen only a few times. The V gene is TRBV29-1, the J gene TRBJ1-2, with 10 bases aligning to TRBD1. V lost 1 base to trimming and J lost 8 bases; unmatched junction nucleotides: 10. From germline, CDR1 is SQVTM and CDR2 ANQGSEA. The CDR3 extends over 15 amino acids. The CDR3 sequence is CSVEVRDRGLGGYTF. CDR3 nucleotide sequence: TGCAGCGTTGAAGTCCGTGACAGGGGGCTCGGAGGCTACACCTTC.

This clonotype showed up just a few times. The chain has TRBV5-6 and TRBJ2-1; 11 nucleotides align to TRBD2. Germline CDR1 SGHDT, CDR2 YYEEEE. The CDR3 contains 19 residues. V shed 3 bases, J shed 7 bases, and the junction held 18 bases outside the gene matches. DNA for the CDR3: TGTGCCAGCAGCTCCCCGAGGCTAGCGGGAGGAATGGGGGCGAATGAGCAGTTCTTC. Its protein is CASSSPRLAGGMGANEQFF.